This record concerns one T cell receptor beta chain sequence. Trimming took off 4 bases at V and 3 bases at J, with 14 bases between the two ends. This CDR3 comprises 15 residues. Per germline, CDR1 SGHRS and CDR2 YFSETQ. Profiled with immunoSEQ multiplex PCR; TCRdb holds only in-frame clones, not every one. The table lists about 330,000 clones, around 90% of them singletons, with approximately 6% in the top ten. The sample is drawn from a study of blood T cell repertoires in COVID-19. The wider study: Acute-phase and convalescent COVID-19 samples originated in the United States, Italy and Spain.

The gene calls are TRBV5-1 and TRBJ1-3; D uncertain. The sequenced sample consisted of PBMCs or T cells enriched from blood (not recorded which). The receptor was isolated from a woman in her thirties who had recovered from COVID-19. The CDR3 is CASSLSSTGGNTIYF. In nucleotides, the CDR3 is TGCGCCAGCAGCCTGTCTTCTACCGGTGGAAACACCATATATTTT. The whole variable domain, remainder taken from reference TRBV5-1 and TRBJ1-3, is KAGVTQTPRYLIKTRGQQVTLSCSPISGHRSVSWYQQTPGQGLQFLFEYFSETQRNKGNFPGRFSGRQFSNSRSEMNVSTLELGDSALYLCASSLSSTGGNTIYFGEGSWLTVV.